This TCR beta chain was sequenced for a study of T cell changes during pregnancy in multiple sclerosis. The V gene's germline CDR1 is SGHVS and CDR2 FNYEAQ. The CDR3 runs to 15 residues. J gave up 3 bases and V 4 bases, and 5 bases lay outside the gene matches. Profiling relied on immunoSEQ multiplex PCR, and the TCRdb table lists in-frame clones only, not all of them. The table lists about 50,000 clones, roughly nine tenths of them singletons. The sequencing here drew on CD4+ T cells from peripheral blood mononuclear cells, taken before pregnancy. This sequence was found in a female donor with multiple sclerosis, enrolled in a pregnancy study. This rearrangement joins TRBV7-6 to TRBJ2-3, with 9 bases fitting TRBD2. CDR3: CASSSSGMRTDTQYF. The CDR3, as DNA: TGTGCCAGCAGCTCTAGCGGGATGCGGACAGATACGCAGTATTTT.